The 24 T cell receptor beta chains below were found in one sample sequenced in a study of T cells in Graves' hyperthyroidism and ophthalmopathy. RNA transcripts yielded amplified TCR beta CDR3 regions. The HTBI primer set served for first-round RT-PCR of the TCR CDR3. TCRdb passed the multiplex PCR reads through MiXCR, listing each CDR3 protein once. This sample carries almost 600,000 distinct CDR3 sequences, approximately 15% of them seen once, and the ten largest clones take approximately 5.7%. Material: blood. The receptors here all came from a woman younger than 45 with Graves' hyperthyroidism that later progressed to Graves' ophthalmopathy.

V and J are TRBV5-1 and TRBJ2-1, with 8 bases that match TRBD2. This CDR3 comprises 14 residues. Losses at the gene ends were 4 bases for V and 6 bases for J; bases not matched to a gene: 6. Germline CDR1 is SGHRS and CDR2 is YFSETQ. CDR3 in DNA: TGCGCCAGCAGCGCCCGGGAGGGGGGCAATGAGCAGTTCTTC. Translation gives CASSAREGGNEQFF. Full variable domain (outside the CDR3, taken from reference TRBV5-1 and TRBJ2-1): KAGVTQTPRYLIKTRGQQVTLSCSPISGHRSVSWYQQTPGQGLQFLFEYFSETQRNKGNFPGRFSGRQFSNSRSEMNVSTLELGDSALYLCASSAREGGNEQFFGPGTRLTVL.

The gene calls are TRBV6-5 and TRBJ1-4; D is perhaps TRBD1 (5 bases). Germline CDR1 MNHEY, CDR2 SVGAGI. There are 15 residues in the CDR3. V lost 1 base and J 2 bases, leaving 8 bases between the germline ends. The CDR3 sequence: CASSYLGGTNEKLFF. Written as DNA, the CDR3 is TGTGCCAGCAGTTACTTGGGGGGGACTAATGAAAAACTGTTTTTT.

In its sample, this clonotype was seen many times. V is TRBV20-1 and J is TRBJ1-5; D is undetermined. The CDR3 loop spans 12 amino acids. The ends were cut back, 2 bases at V and 3 bases at J, with 5 bases in the middle. Germline V gene lookup returns CDR1 DFQATT and CDR2 SNEGSKA (reference sequence). CDR3 region: CSARSTNQPQHF. CDR3 nucleotides: TGCAGTGCTAGATCCACCAATCAGCCCCAGCATTTT.

This clonotype has ten or more counts. The chain combines TRBV28 with TRBJ1-2; TRBD1 is a possible D gene (6 bases). The CDR3 spans 14 residues. With 6 bases removed from V and 4 bases from J, the gap between germline ends came to 15 bases. In germline, CDR1 is MDHEN, CDR2 SYDVKM. CDR3 nucleotides: TGTGCCAGCAGACTCCAGGGGTTCCTCTATGGCTACACCTTC. Its protein product is CASRLQGFLYGYTF.

V and J are TRBV15 and TRBJ1-1, with unresolved D. There are 13 residues in the CDR3. Looked up from germline, CDR1 is LNHNV and CDR2 is YYDKDF (reference sequence). Trimming took 3 bases from V and 3 from J, leaving 8 bases between them. For the CDR3, the DNA is TGTGCCACCAGCAGCCGTATTTACACTGAAGCTTTCTTT. This encodes CATSSRIYTEAFF.

This clonotype turned up a few times. The chain joins TRBV24-1 to TRBJ2-1; possibly TRBD1 or TRBD2 for D (5 bases each). This CDR3 spans 14 amino acids. Germline lookup yields CDR1 KGHDR and CDR2 SFDVKD. Trimming removed 5 bases at V and 8 bases at J, with 15 bases between. CDR3 bases: TGTGCCACCAGTGGAATCCGGGACGCCTATGAGCAGTTCTTC. Amino acid sequence: CATSGIRDAYEQFF.

This clonotype was detected a few times. The gene calls are TRBV5-4 and TRBJ1-4, with D unclear. V was pared by 3 bases and J by 0 bases, with 12 bases between. CDR3 length equals 16 residues. Germline V lookup: CDR1 SGHNT, CDR2 YYREEE (reference sequence). CDR3 sequence: CASSSTPAATNEKLFF. CDR3 nucleotides: TGTGCCAGCAGCTCTACACCAGCCGCAACTAATGAAAAACTGTTTTTT.

This clonotype was recorded a few times. The V gene is TRBV3-1, the J gene TRBJ1-4; D unclear. The CDR3 is made up of 15 amino acids. The V gene lost 0 bases and the J gene lost 7 bases, with 12 bases spanning the gap. CDR1 is LGHDT, CDR2 YNNKEL, per germline (reference sequence). The CDR3 DNA reads as TGTGCCAGCAGCCAAGATCCCACCCCAAGTGAAAAACTGTTTTTT. This sequence encodes CASSQDPTPSEKLFF.

In its sample, this clonotype was seen many times. The chain employs TRBV6-1 and TRBJ1-4, with TRBD1 matching over 9 bases. The CDR3 has 16 residues. CDR1 MNHNS and CDR2 SASEGT come from the germline V gene. V shed 5 bases and J 7 bases; nucleotides not matched to a gene: 11. Here the CDR3 DNA reads TGTGCCAGCAGTCCTCAAACGACAGGGGGAGGTGAAAAACTGTTTTTT. Its protein product is CASSPQTTGGGEKLFF.

This clonotype was detected only a few times. The chain has TRBV7-3 and TRBJ1-3, with D perhaps TRBD1 (6 bases). The CDR3 runs to 16 residues. V gave up 5 bases and J gave up 4 bases, with 18 bases separating them. Germline loops: CDR1 SGHTA, CDR2 FQGTGA. CDR3 amino acids: CASSPQGRGVGNTIYF. The CDR3 DNA is TGTGCCAGCAGCCCTCAGGGCAGGGGAGTAGGAAACACCATATATTTT.

This clonotype was observed many times. This chain connects TRBV20-1 to TRBJ2-7, with D hard to call. Trimming cost V 6 bases and J 3 bases, with 9 bases left between them. The CDR3 totals 11 residues. CDR1 DFQATT and CDR2 SNEGSKA come from the germline V gene (reference sequence). CDR3 residues: CSATPDYEQYF. CDR3 DNA sequence: TGCAGTGCAACACCCGACTACGAGCAGTACTTC.

The rearrangement joins TRBV6-5 to TRBJ1-5; D gene unclear. The CDR3 runs to 15 residues. Trimming took 0 bases from V and 0 from J, leaving 6 bases between them. Germline-derived CDR1 and CDR2 are MNHEY and SVGAGI. DNA of the CDR3: TGTGCCAGCAGTTACTCGGCCATTAGCAATCAGCCCCAGCATTTT. It translates to CASSYSAISNQPQHF.

To note about this clonotype: A much larger clonotype is one base distant, so this may be a read error. V and J are TRBV29-1 and TRBJ2-7, with 9 bases fitting TRBD1. Germline V gives CDR1 SQVTM, CDR2 ANQGSEA. This CDR3 region has 15 residues. The CDR3 is CSIDGSGQGPYEQYF. The CDR3, as DNA: TGCAGCATTGATGGTTCGGGACAGGGTCCCTACGAGCAGTACTTC.

The chain is built from TRBV5-5 and TRBJ2-6; either TRBD1 or TRBD2 may supply D (5 bases each). Per the germline V gene, CDR1 is SGHKS and CDR2 is YYEKEE (reference sequence). This CDR3 has 20 amino acids. V lost 4 bases to trimming and J lost 0 bases, with 23 bases between them. CDR3 sequence: CASSRFPGPTDLSGANVLTF. Here the CDR3 DNA reads TGTGCCAGCAGCCGTTTCCCGGGACCGACCGACCTCTCTGGGGCCAACGTCCTGACTTTC.

Worth noting for this clonotype: Being one base from a much bigger clone, this may be a read error. This rearrangement joins TRBV3-1 to TRBJ2-1; tentatively, D is TRBD1 (7 bases). The CDR3 has 16 amino acids. The germline gives CDR1 LGHDT, CDR2 YNNKEL (reference sequence). Here the CDR3 DNA reads TGTGCCAGCAGCCAAGCCCCAGGAGGGGGCTTCAATGAGCAGGTCTTC. This codes for CASSQAPGGGFNEQVF.

This clonotype came up many times. The chain joins TRBV11-3 to TRBJ2-1, with D unclear. From germline, CDR1 is SGHNT and CDR2 YENEEA. Trimming left V 0 bases short and J 1 base short, with 16 bases between. The CDR3 loop spans 18 amino acids. The CDR3 coding sequence is TGTGCCAGCAGCTTAGATGATGTCGGGCAGCCTTCCTACAATGAGCAGTTCTTC. This gives the protein CASSLDDVGQPSYNEQFF.

The CDR3 coding sequence is TGCAGTGCTACCGTGCCGAGGGGGTCTCTAGTAGAGACCCAGTACTTC. The encoded protein is CSATVPRGSLVETQYF. The genes are TRBV20-1 and TRBJ2-5, with D possibly TRBD1 on 6 matching bases. The V gene's germline CDR1 is DFQATT and CDR2 SNEGSKA (reference sequence). Deletions cut 4 bases from V and 4 bases from J, with 22 bases between. CDR3 length equals 16 residues.

This clonotype was seen many times. The gene calls are TRBV28 and TRBJ2-3; no definite D call. V was cut by 8 bases and J by 2 bases, with 11 bases left in between. The CDR3 has 13 residues. Germline V lookup: CDR1 MDHEN, CDR2 SYDVKM. CDR3 nucleotide sequence: TGTGCCAGCGATTCCCCACCCACAGATACGCAGTATTTT. It encodes CASDSPPTDTQYF.

Only a few counts were recorded for this clonotype. This chain connects TRBV28 to TRBJ1-2; the D is unclear. CDR3 length: 14 amino acids. V was trimmed by 2 bases and J by 7 bases, leaving 14 bases between them. Germline V gives CDR1 MDHEN, CDR2 SYDVKM. The CDR3 DNA reads as TGTGCCAGCAGTTTAACCGGGGAAGACTCTGGCTACACCTTC. This encodes CASSLTGEDSGYTF.

This chain's CDR3 is CASSLGGTGSLYEQYF. For the CDR3, the DNA is TGCGCCAGCAGCTTGGGTGGGACAGGGTCCCTTTACGAGCAGTACTTC. This chain connects TRBV5-1 to TRBJ2-7; 9 bases fit TRBD1. The V gene's germline CDR1 is SGHRS and CDR2 YFSETQ. There are 16 residues in the CDR3. The V segment lost 0 bases and the J segment 4 bases; nucleotides outside the gene matches: 8. Looking up the rest from reference TRBV5-1 and TRBJ2-7 gives the full variable domain: KAGVTQTPRYLIKTRGQQVTLSCSPISGHRSVSWYQQTPGQGLQFLFEYFSETQRNKGNFPGRFSGRQFSNSRSEMNVSTLELGDSALYLCASSLGGTGSLYEQYFGPGTRLTVT.

The V call is TRBV20-1, the J call TRBJ2-7; D remains ambiguous. Per germline, CDR1 DFQATT and CDR2 SNEGSKA (reference sequence). The CDR3 runs 11 residues. V was pared by 1 base and J by 6 bases, with 7 bases between. The CDR3 loop reads CSARADGEQYF. The CDR3 DNA sequence: TGCAGTGCTAGAGCCGATGGCGAGCAGTACTTC.

The chain combines TRBV4-1 with TRBJ2-1; 7 bases agree with TRBD1. Germline CDR1 reads MGHRA; CDR2 reads YSYEKL. CDR3 size: 16 residues. Trimming at V came to 0 bases and at J to 8 bases, leaving 10 bases not matched to a gene. CDR3 nucleotides: TGCGCCAGCAGCCAAGATCCTGGACAGGTCGGTCATGAGCAGTTCTTC. It encodes CASSQDPGQVGHEQFF.

This sequence joins TRBV6-2 or TRBV6-3 and TRBJ2-2; TRBD1 matches 9 bases. V dropped 4 bases and J dropped 4; count of bases not matched to a gene: 10. Germline CDR1 is MNHEY and CDR2 is SVGEGT. CDR3 length equals 17 residues. CDR3 DNA: TGTGCCAGCAGTTCGATGGGGACAGGGTGGAGCACCGGGGAGCTGTTTTTT. This encodes CASSSMGTGWSTGELFF.

This clonotype has a count of ten or more. The V gene is TRBV11-3, the J gene TRBJ1-3; D remains unclear. With 0 bases removed from V and 0 bases from J, the gap between germline ends came to 9 bases. The CDR3 runs to 16 residues. The germline gives CDR1 SGHNT, CDR2 YENEEA. The CDR3 DNA follows: TGTGCCAGCAGCTTAGATACAGTTCGCTCTGGAAACACCATATATTTT. The encoded protein is CASSLDTVRSGNTIYF.